This T cell receptor (beta chain) is from a study of blood T cell repertoires in COVID-19. Study details: Collection of acute and convalescent COVID-19 samples took place in the United States, Italy and Spain. T cells, B-cell-depleted T cells, or PBMCs supplied cDNA or gDNA.

V shed 2 bases and J shed 3 bases, with 5 bases lying between them. Germline CDR1 SGHTA, CDR2 FQGNSA. The length of the CDR3 is 13 residues. Per the original data handling: Counts of nucleated cells, estimated from reference gene primer amplification, were obtained. Clones were read by immunoSEQ multiplex PCR, and TCRdb kept only the in-frame ones, dropping some. V and J calls and clone size are given by that table; D and trimming were obtained from the DNA. The sample has about 58,000 clones; more than 60% are singletons. The sequenced sample was peripheral blood. The sequence was collected from a human donor in a cohort sampled during active COVID-19. V and J are TRBV7-2 and TRBJ1-5, with D unresolved. CDR3 nucleotide sequence: TGTGCCAGCAGCTTATCGTCCAATCAGCCCCAGCATTTT. As protein: CASSLSSNQPQHF.